This T cell receptor (beta chain) was obtained from a study of CD8+CD57+ T cells in acquired aplastic anemia. Genomic DNA provided the template from which TCR beta VDJ and CDR3 profiles were obtained. TCRdb fed the reads into MiXCR, producing one record per CDR3 protein. The table lists 400,000 to 600,000 distinct CDR3 sequences, roughly 34% of them singletons. The V end was cut by 0 bases, the J end by 6 bases, with 16 bases between. CDR1 is SGDLS and CDR2 is YYNGEE in the germline V gene. The CDR3 runs to 16 residues. Patients who underwent sequencing had shown CD8+CD57+ cell expansion by flow cytometry.

The chain links TRBV9 to TRBJ2-1; D not resolved. The receptor was isolated from a human donor with aplastic anemia. Sequencing was done on a sample of sorted CD4+, CD8+, or CD8+CD57+ T cells (not recorded which) from PBMCs. The CDR3 bases are TGTGCCAGCAGCGTAGGCCAGGCGGAATTCAGCAATGAGCAGTTCTTC. It translates to CASSVGQAEFSNEQFF.